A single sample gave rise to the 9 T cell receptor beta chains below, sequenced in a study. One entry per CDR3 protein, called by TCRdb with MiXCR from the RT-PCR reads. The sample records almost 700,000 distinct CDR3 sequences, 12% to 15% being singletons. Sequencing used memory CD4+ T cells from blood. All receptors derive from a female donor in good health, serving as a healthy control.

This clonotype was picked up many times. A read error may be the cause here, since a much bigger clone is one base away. The CDR3: CASSFPNTGELFF. DNA of the CDR3: TGTGCCAGCAGTTTCCCGAACACCGGGGAGCTGTTTTTT. This chain uses TRBV12-3 or TRBV12-4 with TRBJ2-2; no definite D call. Between the trimmed V and J ends, which lost 3 bases and 0 bases, there was a span of 2 bases. CDR3 length: 13 residues.

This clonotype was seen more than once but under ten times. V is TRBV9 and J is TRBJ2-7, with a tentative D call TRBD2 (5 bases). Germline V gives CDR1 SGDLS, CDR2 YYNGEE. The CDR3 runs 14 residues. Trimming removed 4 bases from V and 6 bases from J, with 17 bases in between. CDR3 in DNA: TGTGCCAGCAGCCCTCGGGGAGTAACAAGCGAGCAGTACTTC. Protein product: CASSPRGVTSEQYF.

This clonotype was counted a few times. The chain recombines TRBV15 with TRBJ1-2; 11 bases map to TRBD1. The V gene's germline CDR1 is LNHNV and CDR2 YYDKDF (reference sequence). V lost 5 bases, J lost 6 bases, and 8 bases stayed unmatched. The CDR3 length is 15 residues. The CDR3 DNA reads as TGTGCCACCAGCCCGCGGACAGGGGGCGTAGATGGCTACACCTTC. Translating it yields CATSPRTGGVDGYTF. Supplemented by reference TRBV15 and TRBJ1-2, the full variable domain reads DAMVIQNPRYQVTQFGKPVTLSCSQTLNHNVMYWYQQKSSQAPKLLFHYYDKDFNNEADTPDNFQSRRPNTSFCFLDIRSPGLGDTAMYLCATSPRTGGVDGYTFGSGTRLTVV.

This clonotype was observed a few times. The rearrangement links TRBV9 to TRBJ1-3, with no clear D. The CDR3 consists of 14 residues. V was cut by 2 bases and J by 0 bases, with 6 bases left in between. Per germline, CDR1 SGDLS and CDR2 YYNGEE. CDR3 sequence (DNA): TGTGCCAGCAGCGTGGAGTACTCTGGAAACACCATATATTTT. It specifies CASSVEYSGNTIYF.

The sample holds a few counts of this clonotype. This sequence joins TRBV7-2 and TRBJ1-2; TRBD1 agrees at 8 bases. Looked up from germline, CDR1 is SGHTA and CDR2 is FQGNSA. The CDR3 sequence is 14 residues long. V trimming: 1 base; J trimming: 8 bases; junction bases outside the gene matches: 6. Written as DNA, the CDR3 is TGTGCCAGCAGCTTAGTTCAGGGGGCAGAGGGCTACACCTTC. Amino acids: CASSLVQGAEGYTF.

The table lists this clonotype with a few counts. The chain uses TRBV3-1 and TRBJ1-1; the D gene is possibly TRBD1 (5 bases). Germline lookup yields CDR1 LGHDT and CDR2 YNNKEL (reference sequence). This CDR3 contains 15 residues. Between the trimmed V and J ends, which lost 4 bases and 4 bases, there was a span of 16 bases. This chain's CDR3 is CASSPFSGSSTEAFF. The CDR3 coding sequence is TGTGCCAGCAGCCCTTTTTCAGGGAGTAGCACTGAAGCTTTCTTT.

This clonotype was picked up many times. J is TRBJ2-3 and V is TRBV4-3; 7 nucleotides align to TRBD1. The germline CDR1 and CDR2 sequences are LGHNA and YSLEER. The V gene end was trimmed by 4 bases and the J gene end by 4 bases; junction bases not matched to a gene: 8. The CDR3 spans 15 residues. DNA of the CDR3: TGCGCCAGCAGCCGAGAGACAGGGTTCCCAGATACGCAGTATTTT. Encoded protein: CASSRETGFPDTQYF.

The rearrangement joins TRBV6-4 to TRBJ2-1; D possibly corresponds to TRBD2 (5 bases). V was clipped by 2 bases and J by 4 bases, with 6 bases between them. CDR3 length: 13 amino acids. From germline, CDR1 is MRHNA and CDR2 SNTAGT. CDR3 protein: CASSDGGYNEQFF. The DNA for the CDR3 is TGTGCCAGCAGTGACGGCGGGTACAATGAGCAGTTCTTC.

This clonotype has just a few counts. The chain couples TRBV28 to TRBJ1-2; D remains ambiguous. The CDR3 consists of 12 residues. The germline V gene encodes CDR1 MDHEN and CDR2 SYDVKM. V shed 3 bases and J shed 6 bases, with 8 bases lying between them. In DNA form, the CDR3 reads TGTGCCAGCAGTTTGTCGATAAATGGCTACACCTTC. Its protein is CASSLSINGYTF.